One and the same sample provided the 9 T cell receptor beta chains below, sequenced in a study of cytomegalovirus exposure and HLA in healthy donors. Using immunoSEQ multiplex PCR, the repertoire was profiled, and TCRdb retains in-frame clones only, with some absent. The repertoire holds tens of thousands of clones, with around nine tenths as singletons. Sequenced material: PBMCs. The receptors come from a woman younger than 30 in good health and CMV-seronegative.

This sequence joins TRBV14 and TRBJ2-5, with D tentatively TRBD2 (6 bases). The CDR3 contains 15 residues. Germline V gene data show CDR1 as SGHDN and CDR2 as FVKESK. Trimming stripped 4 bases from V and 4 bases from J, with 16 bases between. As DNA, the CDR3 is TGTGCCAGCAGCCCAACGGACTACCTAGGAGAGACCCAGTACTTC. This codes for CASSPTDYLGETQYF.

The CDR3 region has the DNA TGTGCCAGCAGCTGGGGACTTGATGAGACCCAGTACTTC. It is translated as CASSWGLDETQYF. This chain uses TRBV7-8 with TRBJ2-5, with D perhaps TRBD2 (6 bases). V gave up 4 bases and J gave up 5 bases, with 11 bases separating them. The CDR3 totals 13 residues. Germline V gene lookup returns CDR1 SGHVS and CDR2 FQNEAQ.

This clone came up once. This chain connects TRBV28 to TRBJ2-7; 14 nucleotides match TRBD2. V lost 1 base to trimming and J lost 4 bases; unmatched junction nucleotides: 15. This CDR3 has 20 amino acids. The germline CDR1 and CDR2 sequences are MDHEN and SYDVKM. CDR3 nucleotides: TGTGCCAGCAGTTTATCCCGGGACTCCGGGACTAGCGGGAGACGGTACGAGCAGTACTTC. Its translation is CASSLSRDSGTSGRRYEQYF.

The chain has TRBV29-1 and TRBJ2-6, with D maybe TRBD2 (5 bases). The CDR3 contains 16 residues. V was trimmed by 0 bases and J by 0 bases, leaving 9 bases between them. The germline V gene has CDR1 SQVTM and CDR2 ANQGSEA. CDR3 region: CSVEEYGNSGANVLTF. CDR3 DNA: TGCAGCGTTGAAGAATACGGGAACTCTGGGGCCAACGTCCTGACTTTC.

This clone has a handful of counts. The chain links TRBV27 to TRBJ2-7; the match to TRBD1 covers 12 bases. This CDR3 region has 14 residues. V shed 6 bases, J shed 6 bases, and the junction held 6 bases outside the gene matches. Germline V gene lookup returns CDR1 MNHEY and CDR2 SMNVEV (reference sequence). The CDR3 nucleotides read TGTGCCAGCAGCTCCGGGACAGGGGGCATCGAGCAGTACTTC. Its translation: CASSSGTGGIEQYF.

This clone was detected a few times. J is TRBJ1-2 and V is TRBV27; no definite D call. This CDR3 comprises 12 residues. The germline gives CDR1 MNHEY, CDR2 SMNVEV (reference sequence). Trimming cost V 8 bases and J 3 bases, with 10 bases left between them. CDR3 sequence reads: CASGEAYYGYTF. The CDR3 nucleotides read TGTGCCAGCGGGGAGGCTTACTATGGCTACACCTTC.

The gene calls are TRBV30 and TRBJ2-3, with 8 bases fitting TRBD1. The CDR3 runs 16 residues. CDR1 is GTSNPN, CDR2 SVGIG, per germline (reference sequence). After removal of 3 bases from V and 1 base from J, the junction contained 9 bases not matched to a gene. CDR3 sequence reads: CAWSEPPGQGTDTQYF. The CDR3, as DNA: TGTGCCTGGAGCGAGCCCCCGGGACAGGGCACAGATACGCAGTATTTT.

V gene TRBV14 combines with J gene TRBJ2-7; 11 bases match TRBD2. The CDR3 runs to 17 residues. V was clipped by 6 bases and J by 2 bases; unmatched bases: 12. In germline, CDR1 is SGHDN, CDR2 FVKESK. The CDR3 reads CASSPVTSGARPYEQYF. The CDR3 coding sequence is TGTGCCAGCAGTCCAGTGACTAGCGGGGCCAGACCCTACGAGCAGTACTTC.

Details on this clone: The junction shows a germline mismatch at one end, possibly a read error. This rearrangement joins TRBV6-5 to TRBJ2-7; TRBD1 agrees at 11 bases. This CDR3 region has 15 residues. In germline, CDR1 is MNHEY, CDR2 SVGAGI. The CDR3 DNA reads TGTGCCAGCAGTTCGCTCCCGGGACAGGGGGGCGAGCGGTACTTC. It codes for CASSSLPGQGGERYF.